The T cell receptor (beta chain) described here comes from a study of blood T cell repertoires in COVID-19 (dated by TCRdb to about 2020). Background on the whole study: The collaborator samples originated in the United States, Italy and Spain and spanned the acute and convalescent phases of COVID-19. Samples came from the ongoing ImmuneRACE study (first 160 participants) plus 1,254 subjects from 6 global collaborators. The dataset comprised deeply sampled blood TCRbeta repertoires from subjects exposed to, actively infected with, or recovered from COVID-19. Nearly every sample came with metadata listing a de-identified subject ID, COVID-19 status, age in years and sex. The repertoires were released in a freely available public database meant as a resource for research on the immune response to SARS-CoV-2. The material from the prospective study consisted of cDNA or gDNA derived from T cells, B-cell-depleted T cells, or PBMCs. Where available, HLA class I and class II types were obtained from metadata supplied by the sample provider rather than from assay-based typing. Here is what the overall study found, with its caveats: The amount of clinical and demographic metadata varied by source and participant and was provided uncurated.

TCRbeta CDR3 regions were amplified from genomic DNA using the immunoSEQ Assay, a bias-controlled multiplex PCR. Under the source paper's analysis protocol: The number of nucleated cells in each sample was estimated from the amplification of reference gene primers within the assay. To quantify the absolute abundance of each unique TCRbeta CDR3 rearrangement, sequence reads were collapsed and filtered. For each sample, productive Simpson clonality was calculated as the square root of Simpson's diversity index across productive rearrangements. TCRdb provides this immuneACCESS table in a form limited to in-frame rearrangements. Some clones are lacking; in checked studies, under half of them reflect an unresolved V gene, and why the rest are absent is not known. V and J calls and clone size follow that table, whereas D and trimming were derived from the DNA. The sample includes about 280,000 clones, with under 90% observed a single time. The ten largest clones take up less than 2.5% of the sample.

The CDR3 sequence holds 13 residues, the cysteine and phenylalanine included. Of the read, only the CDR3 DNA is kept; its 39 bases are in frame from base 1. Trimming leaves V shorter by 5 bases and J shorter by 11 bases, with the junction holding 10 bases beyond the gene matches. Via the germline V gene (reference sequence), CDR1 is MNHEY and CDR2 SMNVEV. Each collaborating institution followed its own protocols to collect whole blood in K2EDTA tubes. For TCRbeta analysis, collaborators shipped samples as frozen whole blood, isolated PBMCs, or DNA extracted from either of those sample types. As to this clone: Its specific antigen is unknown. No base qualities exist here, and no much larger clone lies one base off it.

The sequence derives from a man aged 50 to 59 with acute or convalescent COVID-19. The chain uses TRBV27 and TRBJ1-1; the central 8 bases match TRBD1. Sample: peripheral blood. The nucleotides read TGTGCCAGCAGTGCTTACCAGGGGGCGCGGGCTTTCTTT. Its amino acids are CASSAYQGARAFF.